These 21 T cell receptor beta chains share one sample of origin, sequenced in a study of T cells in Graves' hyperthyroidism and ophthalmopathy. From RNA transcripts, TCR beta CDR3 regions were amplified. Researchers ran a first-round RT-PCR on the TCR CDR3 using the HTBI primer set. Using its own MiXCR run on the multiplex PCR reads, TCRdb lists one record per CDR3 protein. The data hold approximately 360,000 distinct CDR3 sequences, with 15% to 19% observed a single time. Sequencing was done on a sample of blood. These receptors all come from a woman under 30 with Graves' hyperthyroidism that later progressed to Graves' ophthalmopathy.

This clonotype was found many times. The chain joins TRBV6-1 to TRBJ2-5; D unclear. With 8 bases removed from V and 5 bases from J, the gap between germline ends came to 15 bases. CDR1 and CDR2 (germline): MNHNS, SASEGT. The CDR3 runs 13 residues. CDR3: CASATLPKETQYF. The CDR3 DNA is TGTGCCAGCGCGACACTTCCGAAGGAGACCCAGTACTTC.

V gene TRBV28 combines with J gene TRBJ1-5; 10 bases line up with TRBD1. V lost 6 bases and J lost 6; bases outside the gene matches: 17. In germline, CDR1 is MDHEN, CDR2 SYDVKM. CDR3 size: 18 residues. CDR3 sequence reads: CASSKIHFRDRGAQPQHF. The CDR3 nucleotides read TGTGCCAGCAGCAAAATACACTTCCGGGACAGGGGAGCTCAGCCCCAGCATTTT.

A few counts support this clonotype. The chain has TRBV4-1 and TRBJ2-1, with 15 positions matching TRBD2. The CDR3 runs 15 residues. Germline V gene data show CDR1 as MGHRA and CDR2 as YSYEKL. The ends lost 4 bases at V and 12 bases at J; junction bases unmatched: 7. The CDR3 sequence: CASSRQGLAGGGQFF. The CDR3 nucleotides are TGCGCCAGCAGCCGCCAGGGACTAGCGGGAGGAGGGCAGTTCTTC.

The rearrangement uses TRBV5-1 and TRBJ2-1; perhaps TRBD1 as D (6 bases). The CDR3 extends over 16 amino acids. The ends were cut back, 0 bases at V and 4 bases at J, with 14 bases in the middle. Germline CDR1 reads SGHRS; CDR2 reads YFSETQ. CDR3 nucleotide sequence: TGCGCCAGCAGCTTGGGGACCGACAGGAGATACAATGAGCAGTTCTTC. It specifies CASSLGTDRRYNEQFF. The whole variable domain, remainder taken from reference TRBV5-1 and TRBJ2-1, is KAGVTQTPRYLIKTRGQQVTLSCSPISGHRSVSWYQQTPGQGLQFLFEYFSETQRNKGNFPGRFSGRQFSNSRSEMNVSTLELGDSALYLCASSLGTDRRYNEQFFGPGTRLTVL.

The chain combines TRBV7-9 with TRBJ2-1, with D perhaps being TRBD1 or TRBD2 (5 bases each). CDR1 and CDR2 (germline): SEHNR, FQNEAQ (reference sequence). With 5 bases removed from V and 3 bases from J, the gap between germline ends came to 14 bases. This CDR3 is built from 15 residues. The CDR3: CASSPAGTHYNEQFF. The CDR3 coding sequence is TGTGCCAGCAGCCCTGCTGGGACCCACTACAATGAGCAGTTCTTC.

This clonotype appeared many times. This chain links TRBV20-1 with TRBJ2-7; D remains unclear. The CDR3 is 13 amino acids. V was pared by 3 bases and J by 2 bases, with 11 bases between. The germline gives CDR1 DFQATT, CDR2 SNEGSKA (reference sequence). The CDR3 DNA reads as TGCAGTGCTAGTCAGGCGGTACCCTACGAGCAGTACTTC. This sequence encodes CSASQAVPYEQYF.

This clonotype has ten or more counts. The genes are TRBV15 and TRBJ2-3, with 9 nucleotides matching TRBD2. There are 16 residues in the CDR3. V shed 0 bases, J shed 4 bases, and the junction held 5 bases outside the gene matches. Germline V gives CDR1 LNHNV, CDR2 YYDKDF (reference sequence). Here the CDR3 DNA reads TGTGCCACCAGCAGAGATCAGCGGGAGGTGGCAGATACGCAGTATTTT. Translation gives CATSRDQREVADTQYF.

This chain joins TRBV7-9 and TRBJ2-3; 7 nucleotides line up with TRBD1. The CDR3 is 15 amino acids. CDR1 is SEHNR, CDR2 FQNEAQ, per germline (reference sequence). Trimming took 3 bases from V and 4 from J; bases not matched to a gene: 7. Here the CDR3 reads CASSFMTGRADTQYF. DNA of the CDR3: TGTGCCAGCAGCTTCATGACAGGGAGAGCAGATACGCAGTATTTT. The whole variable domain, filled in from reference TRBV7-9 and TRBJ2-3, reads DTGVSQNPRHKITKRGQNVTFRCDPISEHNRLYWYRQTLGQGPEFLTYFQNEAQLEKSRLLSDRFSAERPKGSFSTLEIQRTEQGDSAMYLCASSFMTGRADTQYFGPGTRLTVL.

In this sample, this clonotype turned up many times. V and J are TRBV20-1 and TRBJ2-1, with 8 bases lining up with TRBD1. The CDR3 consists of 15 residues. Trimming at V came to 3 bases and at J to 8 bases, leaving 12 bases not matched to a gene. Germline assignment: CDR1 DFQATT and CDR2 SNEGSKA (reference sequence). CDR3 in amino acids: CSASFGRGLGDEQFF. The CDR3, as DNA: TGCAGTGCTAGTTTTGGCAGGGGGCTAGGGGATGAGCAGTTCTTC.

There are many counts of this clonotype. At one of its ends the junction is not consistent with the germline gene, which may arise from a read error. CDR3 bases: TGCGCCAGCAGCTTGGGGACTTCCTCCTACGAGCAGTACTTC. It codes for CASSLGTSSYEQYF. This rearrangement joins TRBV7-9 to TRBJ2-7, with D perhaps TRBD2 (6 bases). Germline-derived CDR1 and CDR2 are SEHNR and FQNEAQ (reference sequence). This CDR3 is 14 amino acids long.

The sample holds a few counts of this clonotype. The chain links TRBV7-9 to TRBJ2-7; D is uncertain. The germline V and J ends were trimmed by 4 bases and 2 bases, with 12 bases remaining between them. The CDR3 totals 14 residues. Germline CDR1 is SEHNR and CDR2 is FQNEAQ (reference sequence). CDR3: CASSSPVQPYEQYF. The CDR3 DNA reads as TGTGCCAGCAGCTCACCGGTCCAGCCCTACGAGCAGTACTTC.

This clonotype was seen ten or more times. The chain couples TRBV14 to TRBJ1-5, with a weak D call TRBD1 (5 bases). The CDR3 loop spans 13 amino acids. V lost 1 base to trimming and J lost 6 bases, with 7 bases between them. The germline CDR1 and CDR2 sequences are SGHDN and FVKESK. The CDR3 DNA is TGTGCCAGCAGCCAAGGCGGGGCTCAGCCCCAGCATTTT. This encodes CASSQGGAQPQHF. Based on the CDR3 plus reference TRBV14 and TRBJ1-5, the full variable domain is EAGVTQFPSHSVIEKGQTVTLRCDPISGHDNLYWYRRVMGKEIKFLLHFVKESKQDESGMPNNRFLAERTGGTYSTLKVQPAELEDSGVYFCASSQGGAQPQHFGDGTRLSIL.

This clonotype was seen repeatedly, ten times or more. V usage is TRBV7-2 and J usage is TRBJ2-1; 11 bases line up with TRBD2. V lost 4 bases and J lost 8; bases outside the gene matches: 7. The germline V gene has CDR1 SGHTA and CDR2 FQGNSA. The CDR3 has 15 residues. The CDR3 coding sequence is TGTGCCAGCAGCTATCTTAGCGGGAGGGCCGATGAGCAGTTCTTC. It codes for CASSYLSGRADEQFF. The full variable domain, completed using reference TRBV7-2 and TRBJ2-1, is GAGVSQSPSNKVTEKGKDVELRCDPISGHTALYWYRQSLGQGLEFLIYFQGNSAPDKSGLPSDRFSAERTGGSVSTLTIQRTQQEDSAVYLCASSYLSGRADEQFFGPGTRLTVL.

V usage is TRBV12-5 and J usage is TRBJ2-1; 12 bases line up with TRBD2. CDR1 is LGHNT, CDR2 FRNRAP, per germline. V dropped 5 bases and J dropped 6; count of bases not matched to a gene: 5. There are 15 residues in the CDR3. The CDR3 nucleotides read TGTGCTAGTGGTACAGGACTAGCGGGAATCAATGAGCAGTTCTTC. Protein product: CASGTGLAGINEQFF.

This clonotype was seen repeatedly, ten times or more. The CDR3 bases are TGTGCCAGCAGTTCCATCGTCATGACTAGCGGGTCCGGCTTTTACAATGAGCAGTTCTTC. This codes for CASSSIVMTSGSGFYNEQFF. The chain employs TRBV28 and TRBJ2-1; 10 bases fit TRBD2. The CDR3 sequence is 20 residues long. The V and J ends lost 4 bases and 4 bases, in that order; junction bases with no gene match: 19. Germline values: CDR1 MDHEN, CDR2 SYDVKM.

This clonotype was seen repeatedly, ten times or more. V gene TRBV20-1 combines with J gene TRBJ1-1; 7 bases fit TRBD1. Germline V gives CDR1 DFQATT, CDR2 SNEGSKA (reference sequence). The V segment lost 0 bases and the J segment 6 bases; nucleotides outside the gene matches: 7. This CDR3 has 14 amino acids. The CDR3 sequence: CSARDPQGGAEAFF. The CDR3 DNA reads TGCAGTGCTAGAGATCCTCAGGGGGGCGCTGAAGCTTTCTTT.

This clonotype was found many times. The chain joins TRBV28 to TRBJ2-7; 10 bases line up with TRBD1. V was pared by 8 bases and J by 6 bases, with 10 bases of the junction left unmatched. Germline CDR1 is MDHEN and CDR2 is SYDVKM. CDR3 size: 14 residues. The CDR3 region has the DNA TGTGCCAGCTTTTCCGGGACAGGGGATCTCGAGCAGTACTTC. Translated, it gives CASFSGTGDLEQYF.

This clonotype has a count of ten or more. V gene TRBV10-3 combines with J gene TRBJ2-3; D unresolved. The CDR3 covers 18 residues. V lost 7 bases and J 6 bases, leaving 29 bases between the germline ends. The germline V gene encodes CDR1 ENHRY and CDR2 SYGVKD. The CDR3 nucleotides are TGTGCCATCACCCAAAATAGGGTATCCGAATCCACGATGGATACGCAGTATTTT. Residues: CAITQNRVSESTMDTQYF.

This clonotype was counted at least ten times. The chain combines TRBV29-1 with TRBJ2-7; D unclear. The CDR3 length is 12 residues. V was trimmed by 7 bases and J by 7 bases, leaving 17 bases between them. Germline lookup yields CDR1 SQVTM and CDR2 ANQGSEA. Here the CDR3 DNA reads TGCAGCGGCCAGGACGGGTCGCGTGAGCAGTACTTC. It specifies CSGQDGSREQYF.

The rearrangement joins TRBV9 to TRBJ1-2; D perhaps matches TRBD1 (5 bases). The CDR3 extends over 14 amino acids. V was trimmed by 0 bases and J by 0 bases, leaving 6 bases between them. Per germline, CDR1 SGDLS and CDR2 YYNGEE. CDR3 bases: TGTGCCAGCAGCGTAGGACAGTCTAACTATGGCTACACCTTC. Translated: CASSVGQSNYGYTF.

Remarks on this clonotype: This may come from a read error, since a much larger clone is one base off. V and J are TRBV27 and TRBJ2-7, with no clear D. The germline gives CDR1 MNHEY, CDR2 SMNVEV (reference sequence). Trimming stripped 3 bases from V and 0 bases from J, with 6 bases between. The CDR3 has 13 amino acids. The CDR3 DNA reads TGTGCCAGCAGTTTGACACTCTCCTACGAGCAGTACTTC. As protein: CASSLTLSYEQYF.